This T cell receptor (beta chain) was recovered during a study of breast tumors, draining lymph nodes, adjacent tissues. The study's findings and limits: That most tumor T cells come from lymph nodes remained unproven. Tumor TCR diversity was below lymph nodes but above nontumor tissue. Findings are consistent with lymph node origin and intratumoral expansion of most tumor T cells. Luminal-like breast cancer showed significantly higher tumor–nontumor repertoire similarity than basal-like.

The germline V gene has CDR1 SGDLS and CDR2 YYNGEE. V trimming: 3 bases; J trimming: 7 bases; junction bases outside the gene matches: 5. This CDR3 comprises 14 residues. The lymph nodes were axillary draining lymph nodes from breast cancer patients. Concerning this clonotype itself: The antigen is unknown.

TCRdb ran MiXCR on the multiplex PCR reads and lists one entry per CDR3 protein. The sample lists 150,000 to 250,000 distinct CDR3 sequences, around 33% occurring once. The genes are TRBV9 and TRBJ2-1, with 9 bases lining up with TRBD2. What was sequenced was axillary lymph node tissue. The clonotype was recovered from a female donor with breast cancer. Some clones in this sample may be carry-over from other donors' samples. This CDR3 reads CASSAGLATNEQFF. The CDR3 DNA reads as TGTGCCAGCAGCGCGGGACTAGCCACAAATGAGCAGTTCTTC.